A single sample gave rise to the 10 T cell receptor beta chains below, sequenced in a study of CXCR3-negative and CXCR3-positive naive CD8 T cells. Their antigen targets remain unknown. The libraries of TRB cDNA were constructed through 5' RACE using UMI labels. One entry per CDR3 protein, without DNA, is what TCRdb gives after re-calling the 5' RACE reads. The listing contains around 84,000 distinct CDR3 sequences. Study conclusions and caveats: Relative to CXCR3-negative naive cells, CXCR3-positive naive cells had more hydrophobic TRB CDR3s.

The specimen was naive CXCR3+ CD8+ T cells from blood. This sample's subset: CD45RO-CCR7+CD27+CD95- naive CD8+ T cells expressing CXCR3 (TNR3+). These receptors were collected from a human donor in good health. Some clones in this sample may be carry-over from other donors' samples.

V usage is TRBV28 and J usage is TRBJ2-7; TCRdb calls TRBD1, which cannot be checked without DNA. Looked up from germline, CDR1 is MDHEN and CDR2 is SYDVKM. The CDR3 covers 19 residues. The CDR3 sequence is CASSLFAGALQGAQYEQYF.

V usage is TRBV29-1 and J usage is TRBJ2-1; TCRdb indicates TRBD2, and absent DNA this call remains unverified. From germline, CDR1 is SQVTM and CDR2 ANQGSEA. This CDR3 spans 13 amino acids. The CDR3 region is CSVDPGLANEQFF.

The chain recombines TRBV6-5 with TRBJ2-1. Germline loops: CDR1 MNHEY, CDR2 SVGAGI. The CDR3 is 13 amino acids. CDR3 amino acids: CASSYGPYNEQFF.

The chain links TRBV12-3 or TRBV12-4 to TRBJ2-3; TCRdb's D call, TRBD2, is unchecked because there is no DNA. The CDR3 is 16 residues long. CDR3 residues: CATEEPGLAGVLGRGF.

V gene TRBV6-4 combines with J gene TRBJ2-1; with no DNA, the TCRdb D assignment of TRBD2 cannot be verified. The CDR3 is made up of 14 amino acids. Germline V CDR1 and CDR2: MRHNA, SNTAGT. The CDR3 loop is CASSGLAGAFEQFF.

V gene TRBV18 combines with J gene TRBJ1-1; TCRdb indicates TRBD1, and absent DNA this call remains unverified. CDR3 size: 15 residues. Germline V gene sequence: CDR1 KGHSH, CDR2 LQKENI. The CDR3 is CASSPITGANTEAFF.

This chain's CDR3 is CASSSSDTAYEQYF. This chain uses TRBV12-3 or TRBV12-4 with TRBJ2-7; TCRdb's D gene call, TRBD2, goes unchecked for lack of DNA. CDR3 length: 14 residues.

V is TRBV7-9 and J is TRBJ1-1. Germline CDR1 SEHNR, CDR2 FQNEAQ (reference sequence). This CDR3 is built from 15 residues. This CDR3 is CASTSEAEGGTEAFF.

The rearrangement links TRBV7-6 to TRBJ1-4; the TRBD1 assignment by TCRdb is unverifiable without DNA. The CDR3 runs 13 residues. Germline CDR1 SGHVS, CDR2 FNYEAQ. CDR3 protein: CASSLVQGSELFF. The variable domain in full, with the rest retrieved from reference TRBV7-6 and TRBJ1-4, is GAGVSQSPRYKVTKRGQDVALRCDPISGHVSLYWYRQALGQGPEFLTYFNYEAQQDKSGLPNDRFSAERPEGSISTLTIQRTEQRDSAMYRCASSLVQGSELFFGSGTQLSVL.

The V gene is TRBV2, the J gene TRBJ2-1. CDR3 length equals 13 residues. Germline V gene lookup returns CDR1 SNHLY and CDR2 FYNNEI. This CDR3 is CASTSFSGQEQFF.